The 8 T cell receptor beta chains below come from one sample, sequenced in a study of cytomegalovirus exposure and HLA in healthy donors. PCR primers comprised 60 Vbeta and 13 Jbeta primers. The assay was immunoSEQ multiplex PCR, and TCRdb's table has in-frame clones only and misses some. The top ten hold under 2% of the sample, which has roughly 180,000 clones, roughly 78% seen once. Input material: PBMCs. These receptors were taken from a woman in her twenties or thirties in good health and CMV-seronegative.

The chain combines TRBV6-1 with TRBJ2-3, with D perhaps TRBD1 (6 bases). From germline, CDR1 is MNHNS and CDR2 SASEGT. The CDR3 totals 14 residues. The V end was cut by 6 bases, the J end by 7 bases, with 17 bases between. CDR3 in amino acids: CASSTQGPPNTQYF. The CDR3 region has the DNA TGTGCCAGCAGCACACAGGGCCCCCCAAATACGCAGTATTTT.

The CDR3: CASSLSVGQGVSGELFF. In DNA form, the CDR3 reads TGTGCCAGCAGTTTATCGGTCGGACAGGGGGTGTCCGGGGAGCTGTTTTTT. This sequence joins TRBV27 and TRBJ2-2; 10 bases map to TRBD1. J gave up 6 bases and V 0 bases, and 7 bases lay outside the gene matches. From germline, CDR1 is MNHEY and CDR2 SMNVEV (reference sequence). CDR3 size: 17 residues.

The CDR3 sequence: CASRSGQGNYGYTF. CDR3 nucleotide sequence: TGTGCCAGCAGGAGCGGACAGGGAAACTATGGCTACACCTTC. The genes are TRBV27 and TRBJ1-2; TRBD1 agrees at 8 bases. The CDR3 spans 14 residues. The germline V gene has CDR1 MNHEY and CDR2 SMNVEV (reference sequence). Unmatched junction bases numbered 5, after V lost 6 bases and J lost 2 bases.

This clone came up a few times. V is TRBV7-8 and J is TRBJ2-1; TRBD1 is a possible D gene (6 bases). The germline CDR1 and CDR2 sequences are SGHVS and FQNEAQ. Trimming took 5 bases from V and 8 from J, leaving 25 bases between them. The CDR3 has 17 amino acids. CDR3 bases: TGTGCCAGCAGCGATAAACGGGACATGAGGTTTAGGGATGAGCAGTTCTTC. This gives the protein CASSDKRDMRFRDEQFF.

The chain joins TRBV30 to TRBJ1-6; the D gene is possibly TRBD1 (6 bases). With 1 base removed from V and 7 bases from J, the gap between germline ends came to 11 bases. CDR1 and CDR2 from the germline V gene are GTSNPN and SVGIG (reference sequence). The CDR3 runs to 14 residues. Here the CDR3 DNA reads TGTGCCTGGAGTGGGAGGCAGGGGAATTCACCCCTCCACTTT. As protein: CAWSGRQGNSPLHF.

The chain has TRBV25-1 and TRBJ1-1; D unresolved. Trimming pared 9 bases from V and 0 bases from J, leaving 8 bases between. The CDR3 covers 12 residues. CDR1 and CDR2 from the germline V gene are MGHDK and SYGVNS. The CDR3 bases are TGTGCCAGTATGTATATGAACACTGAAGCTTTCTTT. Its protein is CASMYMNTEAFF.

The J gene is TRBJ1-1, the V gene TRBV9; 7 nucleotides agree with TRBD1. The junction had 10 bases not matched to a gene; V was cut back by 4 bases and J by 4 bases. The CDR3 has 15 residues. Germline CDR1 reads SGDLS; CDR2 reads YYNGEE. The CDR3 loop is CASSPPQGSITEAFF. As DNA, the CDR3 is TGTGCCAGCAGCCCCCCACAGGGGAGTATCACTGAAGCTTTCTTT.

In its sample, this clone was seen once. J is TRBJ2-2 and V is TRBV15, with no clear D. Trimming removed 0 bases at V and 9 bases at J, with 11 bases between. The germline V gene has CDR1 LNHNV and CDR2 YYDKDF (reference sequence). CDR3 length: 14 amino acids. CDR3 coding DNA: TGTGCCACCAGCAGAGATTTTCTCGACTGGGAGCTGTTTTTT. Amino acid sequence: CATSRDFLDWELFF.